This paragraph covers one T cell receptor beta chain sequence. What it recognizes is unknown. The repertoire was sequenced with immunoSEQ multiplex PCR; TCRdb's copy has only in-frame clones and lacks some. The table lists around 180,000 clones, 75% to 90% of them singletons. The sample is drawn from a study of T cell responses to AZD1222 COVID-19 vaccine. Findings and limits, study-wide: With dominance at 160-218 and 743-854, vaccine-associated CD4 TCRs spanned spike. Close to half of all spike-specific TCRs reportedly target regions of the variants that are unmutated. The donor cohort was predominantly white British with a female majority, and clonal diversity may have been underestimated.

The CDR3 length is 15 residues. With V trimmed by 3 bases and J by 1 base, 4 bases remained unmatched. Germline CDR1 and CDR2: SGHKS and YYEKEE (reference sequence). The material sequenced was peripheral blood, taken on day 0 of AZD1222 vaccination. The chain joins TRBV5-5 to TRBJ1-5; 7 bases align to TRBD1. The TCR sequence derives from an adult in good health. The CDR3 region is CASSYLQGSNQPQHF. In nucleotides, the CDR3 is TGTGCCAGCAGCTATTTACAGGGGAGCAATCAGCCCCAGCATTTT.